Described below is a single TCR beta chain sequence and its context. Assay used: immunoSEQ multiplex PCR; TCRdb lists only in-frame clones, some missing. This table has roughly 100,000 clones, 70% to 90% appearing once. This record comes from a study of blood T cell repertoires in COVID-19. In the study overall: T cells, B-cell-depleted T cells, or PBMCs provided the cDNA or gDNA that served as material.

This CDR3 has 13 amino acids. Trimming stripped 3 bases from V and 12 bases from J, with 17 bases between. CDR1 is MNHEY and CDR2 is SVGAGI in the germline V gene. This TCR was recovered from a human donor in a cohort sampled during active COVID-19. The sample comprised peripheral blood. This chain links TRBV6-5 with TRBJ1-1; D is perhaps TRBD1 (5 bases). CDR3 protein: CASSYDSPPVTFF. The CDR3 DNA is TGTGCCAGCAGTTATGACAGCCCACCGGTGACTTTCTTT.